This entry lists 15 T cell receptor beta chains sequenced from one sample in a study of shared clonotypes between healthy human individuals. Terminally differentiated effector memory CD45RA+ cells were excluded from the naive CD8 cells, which were CD45RO-negative and positively selected for CCR7. Sequencing used immunoSEQ multiplex PCR; TCRdb keeps in-frame clones, though not all of them. The sample shows about 1,900,000 clones, approximately 95% of them seen only once. Sequencing used naive CD8+ T cells sorted from blood. These receptor sequences come from a man between 18 and 29 years old in good health.

The CDR3 coding sequence is TGTGCCAGCAGCTCCGGGACTAGCGGGGTCGGATTCCACGAGCAGTACTTC. Its translation is CASSSGTSGVGFHEQYF. J is TRBJ2-7 and V is TRBV13, with 13 bases lining up with TRBD2. The trim removed 4 bases at V and 5 bases at J, leaving 11 bases unmatched. The CDR3 is made up of 17 amino acids. Per germline, CDR1 PRHDT and CDR2 FYEKMQ (reference sequence).

A word on this clone: The same CDR3 arises from other DNA sequences in this sample as well. The chain employs TRBV6-5 and TRBJ1-1; the D gene is possibly TRBD1 (5 bases). The germline V gene has CDR1 MNHEY and CDR2 SVGAGI. CDR3 length equals 14 residues. Deletions cut 0 bases from V and 4 bases from J, with 9 bases between. The CDR3 loop reads CASSYSNQGTEAFF. The CDR3 bases are TGTGCCAGCAGTTACTCGAATCAGGGCACTGAAGCTTTCTTT.

This chain uses TRBV9 with TRBJ2-1; D is unclear. The V end lost 0 bases, the J end lost 3 bases, and 7 bases lay between the germline ends. Per the germline V gene, CDR1 is SGDLS and CDR2 is YYNGEE. This CDR3 contains 14 residues. The CDR3 bases are TGTGCCAGCAGCGTAGTTGACGGCTACAATGAGCAGTTCTTC. It codes for CASSVVDGYNEQFF.

As for this clone: The sample carries other DNA sequences with the same CDR3. The genes are TRBV5-6 and TRBJ1-1; the D is unclear. Germline V gene data show CDR1 as SGHDT and CDR2 as YYEEEE. The CDR3 consists of 14 residues. The V end was cut by 0 bases, the J end by 0 bases, with 6 bases between. The CDR3 loop is CASSLGGLNTEAFF. As DNA, the CDR3 is TGTGCCAGCAGCTTGGGAGGCCTGAACACTGAAGCTTTCTTT.

The DNA for the CDR3 is TGTGCCAGCAGCAGGCGGACGGGACCCTACGAGCAGTACTTC. It codes for CASSRRTGPYEQYF. The chain employs TRBV21-1 and TRBJ2-7. TRBV21-1 is labeled a pseudogene. This CDR3 has 14 residues.

CDR3 sequence (DNA): TGTGCCAGCAGCTTAGGGGAGCTCTCCTACGAGCAGTACTTC. Protein sequence: CASSLGELSYEQYF. This chain joins TRBV13 and TRBJ2-7; D gene ambiguous. The V end was cut by 0 bases, the J end by 0 bases, with 6 bases between. Germline V lookup: CDR1 PRHDT, CDR2 FYEKMQ (reference sequence). The CDR3 sequence is 14 residues long.

V gene TRBV4-3 combines with J gene TRBJ2-7; tentative D call: TRBD2 (6 bases). The germline V gene encodes CDR1 LGHNA and CDR2 YSLEER. The germline V and J ends were trimmed by 0 bases and 0 bases, with 9 bases remaining between them. This CDR3 spans 15 amino acids. CDR3 sequence (DNA): TGCGCCAGCAGCCAAGACCGGGACTTCTCCTACGAGCAGTACTTC. It translates to CASSQDRDFSYEQYF.

Note on this clone: Within the sample, other DNA sequences also encode this same CDR3. This chain links TRBV4-1 with TRBJ2-7; 7 bases are a match to TRBD1. J was trimmed by 2 bases and V by 4 bases; bases with no gene match: 2. The CDR3 is 13 amino acids. CDR1 is MGHRA, CDR2 YSYEKL, per germline. Here the CDR3 reads CASSLTGAYEQYF. CDR3 DNA: TGCGCCAGCAGCCTAACAGGGGCCTACGAGCAGTACTTC.

This chain links TRBV27 with TRBJ2-7, with D unclear. The V end was cut by 0 bases, the J end by 6 bases, with 15 bases between. Germline CDR1 reads MNHEY; CDR2 reads SMNVEV (reference sequence). The CDR3 loop spans 15 amino acids. Here the CDR3 DNA reads TGTGCCAGCAGTTTATCCGATCCGGACCTGAGCGAGCAGTACTTC. This encodes CASSLSDPDLSEQYF.

The chain uses TRBV10-2 and TRBJ2-2; 14 nucleotides match TRBD2. Germline V CDR1 and CDR2: WSHSY, SAAADI. The CDR3 extends over 20 amino acids. V was clipped by 0 bases and J by 5 bases; unmatched bases: 11. The CDR3 nucleotides read TGCGCCAGCAGTGAGTCGGGACTAGCGGGAGCCTGGATGTCAACCGGGGAGCTGTTTTTT. Protein product: CASSESGLAGAWMSTGELFF.

The rearrangement joins TRBV28 to TRBJ1-2; a weak D match, TRBD1 (5 bases). Trimming pared 5 bases from V and 6 bases from J, leaving 16 bases between. From germline, CDR1 is MDHEN and CDR2 SYDVKM. This CDR3 is built from 14 residues. CDR3 DNA sequence: TGTGCCAGCAGTCTACCCCTAGGGGAGGATGGCTACACCTTC. Translation: CASSLPLGEDGYTF.

The chain recombines TRBV7-9 with TRBJ2-7, with D unresolved. The V and J ends lost 5 bases and 3 bases respectively, with 11 bases between them. This CDR3 comprises 13 residues. Germline loops: CDR1 SEHNR, CDR2 FQNEAQ (reference sequence). The CDR3 DNA sequence: TGTGCCAGCAGCACCAGCCCAGGCTACGAGCAGTACTTC. Encoded protein: CASSTSPGYEQYF. Combining the CDR3 with reference TRBV7-9 and TRBJ2-7 gives the whole variable domain DTGVSQNPRHKITKRGQNVTFRCDPISEHNRLYWYRQTLGQGPEFLTYFQNEAQLEKSRLLSDRFSAERPKGSFSTLEIQRTEQGDSAMYLCASSTSPGYEQYFGPGTRLTVT.

The V call is TRBV5-1, the J call TRBJ2-5, with D tentatively TRBD1 or TRBD2 (5 bases each). CDR3 length: 16 residues. Looked up from germline, CDR1 is SGHRS and CDR2 is YFSETQ. V gave up 1 base and J gave up 1 base, with 14 bases separating them. The chain's CDR3 is CASSLRGAGPQETQYF. The CDR3 nucleotides are TGCGCCAGCAGCTTGCGAGGGGCCGGACCCCAAGAGACCCAGTACTTC.

The chain has TRBV28 and TRBJ2-4; D might be TRBD2 (6 bases). Germline V gives CDR1 MDHEN, CDR2 SYDVKM. The V end lost 3 bases, the J end lost 5 bases, and 11 bases lay between the germline ends. CDR3 length equals 14 residues. This CDR3 is CASSLAGGENIQYF. DNA for the CDR3: TGTGCCAGCAGTTTGGCCGGGGGTGAAAACATTCAGTACTTC. The full variable domain, with the rest looked up from reference TRBV28 and TRBJ2-4, is DVKVTQSSRYLVKRTGEKVFLECVQDMDHENMFWYRQDPGLGLRLIYFSYDVKMKEKGDIPEGYSVSREKKERFSLILESASTNQTSMYLCASSLAGGENIQYFGAGTRLSVL.

This clone was seen once. This sequence joins TRBV7-9 and TRBJ2-7, with D unclear. The germline V and J ends were trimmed by 3 bases and 6 bases, with 15 bases remaining between them. The CDR3 extends over 14 amino acids. Germline V CDR1 and CDR2: SEHNR, FQNEAQ (reference sequence). CDR3 protein: CASSFSSASGEQYF. The CDR3 DNA reads as TGTGCCAGCAGCTTCTCTTCGGCTTCTGGCGAGCAGTACTTC.